The sequence of this T cell receptor (beta chain) was determined in a study of somatic mutations in cytotoxic T cells in rheumatoid arthritis (dated by TCRdb to 2017 to 2019). The study in broad terms: Patient peripheral blood (under 31 ml EDTA) was drawn right after diagnosis and before any treatment started. Sorted V beta1+ cells also underwent TCRB sequencing, and some V beta antibody-stained T-cell populations were flow-sorted at nearly 100% purity on a FACSAria II or Sony SH800. For approximately 63 rheumatoid arthritis patients and more than 15 healthy controls, TCRB deep sequencing was carried out. In newly diagnosed rheumatoid arthritis without treatment, the study examined if expanded CD8+ T-cell clones harbor somatic mutations, relying on TCRB deep sequencing to characterize clonality. Median age was essentially the same in the patient group and the control group. Follow-up samples were collected after diagnosis while patients received immunosuppressive therapy such as methotrexate, hydroxychloroquine and sulfasalazine. Overall results and qualifications from the work: The finding that TRBV07 was slightly underrepresented in patients was left unadjusted for multiple comparisons. Viral specificity could not be ruled out by absence from virus-specific databases, and the antigen targets of the expanded CD8+ clones remained unknown. In about an eighth of the 65 patients, more than 20% of CD8+ cells belonged to the largest CD8+ clone, while several identical CD8+ TCRB sequences were shared between blood and synovial fluid. CD8+ T-cell clonality did not differ significantly between rheumatoid arthritis patients and age-matched healthy controls. CD8+ clonality increased with age in patients (Spearman r of about 0.45) but not in healthy controls.

Positive magnetic bead selection on an AutoMACS was used to isolate CD4+ and CD8+ cells, with flow cytometry used to check purity. After a first flow cytometry screen using a TCR V beta antibody panel, clonal expansions were characterized through TCRB deep sequencing of sorted CD8+ fractions. Ficoll-Paque PLUS density gradient separation was used to isolate peripheral blood mononuclear cells. Nucleospin Tissue or Tissue XS kits were used to extract DNA from CD4-enriched, CD8-enriched or PBMC samples, and a Qubit 2.0 fluorometer was used for quantification. At the junction V is shortened by 6 bases and J by 5 bases, with 13 bases in between. The cysteine opens and the phenylalanine closes a CDR3 of 14 amino acids. The DNA shown is the 42-base CDR3, in frame from base 1. CDR1 MNHEY and CDR2 SMNVEV are derived from the germline V gene (reference sequence). This clone has a handful of counts. The clone's antigen remains unknown. Base qualities are not provided; no much larger clone lies one nucleotide away.

The immunoSEQ assay was applied to genomic DNA for TCRB CDR3 sequencing. On the authors' methods: Published virus-specific TCRB sequences were compared with patient CD8+ clones larger than 1%, and only a few matches were found. The analyses included only productive TCRB rearrangements. Clonality was calculated as a Shannon entropy-based productive clonality index, and a clone was defined by a unique TCRB CDR3 sequence. Repertoire overlap between two samples was calculated from the template counts of each clone relative to total templates per sample. V-gene usage measured by flow cytometry correlated with TCRB sequencing V-gene usage, with a Spearman r of around 0.62. The table comes from immuneACCESS by way of TCRdb, which keeps in-frame sequences with V and J called. Part of the clones is missing from these tables; in studies checked, under half for an unresolved V gene and the rest for unknown reasons. The V and J calls and the clone size are those of that table, but D and trimming were determined from the DNA. For this sample there are around 5,000 clones; 70% to 80% appear just once. The ten largest clonotypes hold 65% to 80% of the sample.

The source is a man aged 40-49 years with rheumatoid arthritis. The receptor chain draws on TRBV27 and TRBJ1-4; TRBD1 is perhaps the D gene, given 6 matching bases. The sequences come from CD8+ T cells sorted from blood, collected at a follow-up visit. The nucleotide sequence is given as TGTGCCAGCAGGCCACAGGGAGGCAATGAAAAACTGTTTTTT. This yields the protein CASRPQGGNEKLFF.